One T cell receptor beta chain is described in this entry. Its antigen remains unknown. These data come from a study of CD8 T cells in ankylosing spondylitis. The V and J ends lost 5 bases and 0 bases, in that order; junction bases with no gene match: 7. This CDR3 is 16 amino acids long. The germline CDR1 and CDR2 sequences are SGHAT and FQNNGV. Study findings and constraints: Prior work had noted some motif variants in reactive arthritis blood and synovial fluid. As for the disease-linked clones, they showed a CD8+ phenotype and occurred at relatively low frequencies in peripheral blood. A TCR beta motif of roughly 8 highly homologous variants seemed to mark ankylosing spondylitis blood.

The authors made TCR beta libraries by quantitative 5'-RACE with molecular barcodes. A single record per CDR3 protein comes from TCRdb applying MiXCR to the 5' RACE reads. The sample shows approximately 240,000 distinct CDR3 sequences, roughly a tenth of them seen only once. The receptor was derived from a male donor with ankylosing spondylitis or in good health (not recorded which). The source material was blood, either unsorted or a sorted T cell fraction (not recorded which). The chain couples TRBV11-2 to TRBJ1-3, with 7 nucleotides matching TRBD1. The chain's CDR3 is CASSPPTGTSGNTIYF. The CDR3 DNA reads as TGTGCCAGCAGCCCCCCGACAGGGACCTCTGGAAACACCATATATTTT.